The next 32 T cell receptor beta chains were all read from a single sample in a study of PD-L1 blockade in urothelial cancer. The data were produced by immunoSEQ multiplex PCR, yet TCRdb's version contains in-frame clones alone and is incomplete. The sample has some 71,000 clones, more than 75% seen once; the top ten hold just under 15%. Noted time point: pretreatment peripheral blood. The material was PBMCs, obtained around atezolizumab (anti-PD-L1) treatment. These receptors were collected from a man aged 60 to 75 with urothelial cancer.

This chain connects TRBV7-2 to TRBJ2-7; TRBD2 aligns across 8 bases. The CDR3 contains 15 residues. Per the germline V gene, CDR1 is SGHTA and CDR2 is FQGNSA. Trimming removed 0 bases from V and 6 bases from J; junction bases left unmatched: 7. The CDR3 bases are TGTGCCAGCAGCTTAGCGGGACTAGGAGATGTCGAGCAGTACTTC. This sequence encodes CASSLAGLGDVEQYF.

The V call is TRBV4-1, the J call TRBJ2-3; D might be TRBD2 (5 bases). The CDR3 consists of 12 residues. Trimming removed 1 base from V and 6 bases from J, with 5 bases in between. From germline, CDR1 is MGHRA and CDR2 YSYEKL. CDR3 in amino acids: CASSQGRDTQYF. CDR3 in DNA: TGCGCCAGCAGCCAAGGGAGGGATACGCAGTATTTT.

The rearrangement uses TRBV28 and TRBJ1-4, with D perhaps matching TRBD1 (5 bases). The CDR3 is 12 amino acids. Germline V gene data show CDR1 as MDHEN and CDR2 as SYDVKM. V was pared by 6 bases and J by 12 bases, with 14 bases between. CDR3 sequence: CASSALWGELFF. In DNA, the CDR3 is TGTGCCAGCAGCGCCCTGTGGGGGGAACTGTTTTTT.

CDR3 DNA sequence: TGTGCCAGCAGACTGGACAGGGGGGTTCCTGAAGCTTTCTTT. Its translation: CASRLDRGVPEAFF. The chain recombines TRBV7-8 with TRBJ1-1; 10 bases fit TRBD1. From germline, CDR1 is SGHVS and CDR2 FQNEAQ. The CDR3 sequence is 14 residues long. The V gene end was trimmed by 6 bases and the J gene end by 6 bases; junction bases not matched to a gene: 7.

The chain has TRBV7-9 and TRBJ1-1; D gene uncertain. The CDR3 runs 11 residues. CDR1 and CDR2 (germline): SEHNR, FQNEAQ (reference sequence). Trimming removed 5 bases from V and 11 bases from J, with 12 bases in between. CDR3 nucleotide sequence: TGTGCCAGCAGCGTACCCCCGGGGGCTTTCTTT. This sequence encodes CASSVPPGAFF.

The chain recombines TRBV9 with TRBJ2-3; D is uncertain. Germline loops: CDR1 SGDLS, CDR2 YYNGEE. Trimming removed 3 bases from V and 0 bases from J, with 11 bases in between. This CDR3 is built from 15 residues. CDR3 DNA: TGTGCCAGCAGCGAGGTGGGCCATAGCACAGATACGCAGTATTTT. Translating gives CASSEVGHSTDTQYF.

The chain has TRBV11-2 and TRBJ1-1; 10 bases are shared with TRBD1. The CDR3 loop spans 15 amino acids. Germline values: CDR1 SGHAT, CDR2 FQNNGV. The trim removed 5 bases at V and 8 bases at J, leaving 11 bases unmatched. CDR3 sequence reads: CASSPMGQGRREAFF. The CDR3 DNA reads as TGTGCCAGCAGCCCTATGGGACAGGGGAGGAGAGAAGCTTTCTTT. Looking up the rest from reference TRBV11-2 and TRBJ1-1 gives the full variable domain: EAGVAQSPRYKIIEKRQSVAFWCNPISGHATLYWYQQILGQGPKLLIQFQNNGVVDDSQLPKDRFSAERLKGVDSTLKIQPAKLEDSAVYLCASSPMGQGRREAFFGQGTRLTVV.

The table lists this clone with a count of one. This sequence joins TRBV18 and TRBJ1-3; 7 bases align to TRBD1. CDR3 length: 15 residues. Losses at the gene ends were 1 base for V and 3 bases for J; bases not matched to a gene: 3. CDR1 is KGHSH and CDR2 is LQKENI in the germline V gene. CDR3 DNA: TGTGCCAGCTCACCACGGGACAGCAGTGGAAACACCATATATTTT. It translates to CASSPRDSSGNTIYF.

J is TRBJ1-1 and V is TRBV7-9, with 7 bases aligning to TRBD1. The CDR3 has 14 amino acids. V shed 10 bases and J 4 bases; nucleotides not matched to a gene: 12. Looked up from germline, CDR1 is SEHNR and CDR2 is FQNEAQ (reference sequence). The CDR3 DNA is TGTGCCACCCGACAGGGACCCACGTCCACTGAAGCTTTCTTT. Amino acid sequence: CATRQGPTSTEAFF.

The chain links TRBV7-2 to TRBJ1-2; TRBD1 matches 9 bases. J lost 7 bases, V lost 7 bases, and 7 bases had no gene match. Germline V gene sequence: CDR1 SGHTA, CDR2 FQGNSA. The CDR3 is made up of 13 amino acids. Here the CDR3 reads CASNRQGEGGYTF. CDR3 in DNA: TGTGCCAGCAATCGACAGGGGGAGGGTGGCTACACCTTC.

In this sample, this clone turned up a few times. The chain links TRBV5-1 to TRBJ2-3; 9 bases line up with TRBD2. The CDR3 spans 14 residues. The germline V gene has CDR1 SGHRS and CDR2 YFSETQ. The junction had 5 bases not matched to a gene; V was cut back by 5 bases and J by 4 bases. CDR3 nucleotides: TGCGCCAGCAGGGTTAGCGGGGGCCCAGATACGCAGTATTTT. Residues: CASRVSGGPDTQYF.

Written as DNA, the CDR3 is TGTGCCAGCAGTTTCCCAGGGGGCGGAGCATTAGGACCCCTCCACTTT. Amino acid sequence: CASSFPGGGALGPLHF. The chain has TRBV28 and TRBJ1-6; 8 positions agree with TRBD1. The germline gives CDR1 MDHEN, CDR2 SYDVKM. There are 16 residues in the CDR3. Trimming removed 3 bases from V and 12 bases from J; junction bases left unmatched: 13.

The genes are TRBV6-8 and TRBJ2-7; D not certain. The length of the CDR3 is 15 residues. CDR1 is MNHGY and CDR2 is SAAAGT in the germline V gene. The V end lost 5 bases, the J end lost 0 bases, and 14 bases lay between the germline ends. As DNA, the CDR3 is TGTGCCAGCAGTCCACCCCGGGTGGTCTCCTACGAGCAGTACTTC. Protein: CASSPPRVVSYEQYF.

V gene TRBV6-1 combines with J gene TRBJ2-3, with D tentatively TRBD1 (6 bases). Trimming left V 6 bases short and J 6 bases short, with 16 bases between. Germline V gene data show CDR1 as MNHNS and CDR2 as SASEGT. The CDR3 is 14 residues long. CDR3 coding DNA: TGTGCCAGCAGGTATACAGGGTTTGGTGATACGCAGTATTTT. Translation gives CASRYTGFGDTQYF.

J is TRBJ2-2 and V is TRBV12-5; 9 bases align to TRBD2. Trimming took 0 bases from V and 5 from J; bases not matched to a gene: 19. Germline CDR1 and CDR2: LGHNT and FRNRAP. The CDR3 loop spans 21 amino acids. In DNA form, the CDR3 reads TGTGCTAGTGGTTTGGTACTGGTCCCCGGGCTAGCGGGGTTGAAGACCGGGGAGCTGTTTTTT. Amino acids: CASGLVLVPGLAGLKTGELFF. Looking up the rest from reference TRBV12-5 and TRBJ2-2 gives the full variable domain: DARVTQTPRHKVTEMGQEVTMRCQPILGHNTVFWYRQTMMQGLELLAYFRNRAPLDDSGMPKDRFSAEMPDATLATLKIQPSEPRDSAVYFCASGLVLVPGLAGLKTGELFFGEGSRLTVL.

The sample holds a few counts of this clone. The chain carries TRBV5-4 and TRBJ1-5; TRBD1 matches at 7 bases. J was trimmed by 5 bases and V by 2 bases; bases with no gene match: 1. This CDR3 is built from 13 residues. CDR1 and CDR2 from the germline V gene are SGHNT and YYREEE (reference sequence). CDR3 bases: TGTGCCAGCAGCTTAGGGGGCGATCAGCCCCAGCATTTT. The encoded protein is CASSLGGDQPQHF.

The chain uses TRBV6-1 and TRBJ1-5; a possible D gene is TRBD1 (6 bases). Germline loops: CDR1 MNHNS, CDR2 SASEGT. The CDR3 covers 14 residues. The germline V and J ends were trimmed by 6 bases and 3 bases, with 12 bases remaining between them. The CDR3 loop is CASSTDRNNQPQHF. DNA for the CDR3: TGTGCCAGCAGCACGGACAGAAACAATCAGCCCCAGCATTTT.

For the CDR3, the DNA is TGTGCCAGCAGTTACGATCAGAGGGGCTACACCTTC. It specifies CASSYDQRGYTF. This sequence joins TRBV6-5 and TRBJ1-2, with D unclear. This CDR3 comprises 12 residues. Trimming pared 2 bases from V and 8 bases from J, leaving 9 bases between. Germline V CDR1 and CDR2: MNHEY, SVGAGI.

This chain links TRBV15 with TRBJ2-1, with TRBD1 matching 8 bases. Trimming at V came to 2 bases and at J to 3 bases, leaving 9 bases not matched to a gene. Germline V lookup: CDR1 LNHNV, CDR2 YYDKDF (reference sequence). This CDR3 has 17 amino acids. Here the CDR3 DNA reads TGTGCCACCAGCAGACCTTCGACAGGGGATCTCTACAATGAGCAGTTCTTC. This encodes CATSRPSTGDLYNEQFF.

This clone was counted a single time. The chain uses TRBV15 and TRBJ1-4; TRBD1 might be the D (6 bases). Trimming pared 8 bases from V and 4 bases from J, leaving 11 bases between. The V gene's germline CDR1 is LNHNV and CDR2 YYDKDF (reference sequence). The CDR3 contains 13 residues. Here the CDR3 reads CATGGVGNEKLFF. Written as DNA, the CDR3 is TGTGCCACCGGGGGCGTGGGTAATGAAAAACTGTTTTTT.

V and J are TRBV30 and TRBJ1-4, with D unclear. CDR3 length equals 13 residues. The germline V gene encodes CDR1 GTSNPN and CDR2 SVGIG (reference sequence). Trimming took 8 bases from V and 7 from J, leaving 17 bases between them. The CDR3 region has the DNA TGTGCCGGCCAAGGACGGGAAGTTGAAAAACTGTTTTTT. As protein: CAGQGREVEKLFF.

CDR3 nucleotides: TGTGCCAGCTCACGGGAAGGAGGCTATGGCTACACCTTC. Translation gives CASSREGGYGYTF. V and J are TRBV18 and TRBJ1-2; D gene unclear. Germline V gene data show CDR1 as KGHSH and CDR2 as LQKENI. Trimming shortened V by 4 bases and J by 4 bases, and 10 bases separated the two germline ends. The CDR3 extends over 13 amino acids.

This rearrangement joins TRBV4-2 to TRBJ2-7; 8 nucleotides match TRBD2. CDR3 size: 16 residues. The germline gives CDR1 LGHNA, CDR2 YNFKEQ. V lost 0 bases and J lost 5; bases outside the gene matches: 9. CDR3 nucleotides: TGTGCCAGCAGCCAAGATGGTTCGGGGGGGAGGGACGAGCAGTACTTC. It specifies CASSQDGSGGRDEQYF.

V is TRBV6-1 and J is TRBJ1-2, with TRBD1 matching over 8 bases. Losses at the gene ends were 5 bases for V and 7 bases for J; bases not matched to a gene: 6. Germline V gene lookup returns CDR1 MNHNS and CDR2 SASEGT. The CDR3 contains 13 residues. The CDR3 region has the DNA TGTGCCAGCAGTCCGCAGGGGGCGTCTGGCTACACCTTC. It translates to CASSPQGASGYTF.

This chain joins TRBV7-2 and TRBJ1-1, with 9 bases identical to TRBD1. The CDR3 is 15 residues long. The junction had 5 bases not matched to a gene; V was cut back by 5 bases and J by 1 base. Germline V gene lookup returns CDR1 SGHTA and CDR2 FQGNSA. The CDR3 DNA is TGTGCCAGCAGCCAACTGGGACAGGGGAACACTGAAGCTTTCTTT. This translates into CASSQLGQGNTEAFF.

This chain connects TRBV27 to TRBJ2-5; D is unresolved. This CDR3 is 15 amino acids long. Germline V CDR1 and CDR2: MNHEY, SMNVEV (reference sequence). Trimming took 5 bases from V and 2 from J, leaving 15 bases between them. In DNA, the CDR3 is TGTGCCAGCAGTCCATCCCCCAACCTACAAGAGACCCAGTACTTC. Protein sequence: CASSPSPNLQETQYF.

The chain employs TRBV11-3 and TRBJ2-3; TRBD2 aligns across 11 bases. V shed 5 bases and J 0 bases; nucleotides not matched to a gene: 7. CDR3 size: 17 residues. CDR1 and CDR2 (germline): SGHNT, YENEEA. CDR3 bases: TGTGCCAGCAGCGTGCTAGCGGGGGGCCCTAGCACAGATACGCAGTATTTT. Protein sequence: CASSVLAGGPSTDTQYF.

V and J are TRBV28 and TRBJ2-3; the D is unclear. The V gene lost 1 base and the J gene lost 0 bases, with 14 bases spanning the gap. The CDR3 is 17 amino acids. Per germline, CDR1 MDHEN and CDR2 SYDVKM. CDR3 sequence: CASSLLRLVSSTDTQYF. CDR3 in DNA: TGTGCCAGCAGTTTATTGAGACTGGTCTCTAGCACAGATACGCAGTATTTT.

This clone has more than one count but fewer than ten. The chain uses TRBV9 and TRBJ2-2, with TRBD1 matching over 8 bases. From germline, CDR1 is SGDLS and CDR2 YYNGEE. CDR3 length: 16 residues. The V segment lost 4 bases and the J segment 3 bases; nucleotides outside the gene matches: 8. CDR3 nucleotide sequence: TGTGCCAGCAGCCCCAGACAGGGGTCAGACACCGGGGAGCTGTTTTTT. Amino acid sequence: CASSPRQGSDTGELFF.

This chain uses TRBV12-5 with TRBJ2-6; 7 nucleotides line up with TRBD2. V was pared by 0 bases and J by 0 bases, with 2 bases of the junction left unmatched. From germline, CDR1 is LGHNT and CDR2 FRNRAP. CDR3 size: 17 residues. The CDR3 spells CASGLVREVSGANVLTF. The CDR3 nucleotides are TGTGCTAGTGGTTTGGTACGGGAGGTCTCTGGGGCCAACGTCCTGACTTTC.

This chain connects TRBV30 to TRBJ1-2; D unclear. The CDR3 is 11 residues long. Per germline, CDR1 GTSNPN and CDR2 SVGIG (reference sequence). Trimming removed 2 bases from V and 1 base from J, with 2 bases in between. This chain's CDR3 is CAWSYNYGYTF. CDR3 coding DNA: TGTGCCTGGAGTTATAACTATGGCTACACCTTC.

This rearrangement joins TRBV4-3 to TRBJ1-6, with a tentative D call TRBD1 (5 bases). Germline V gives CDR1 LGHNA, CDR2 YSLEER. Trimming stripped 0 bases from V and 7 bases from J, with 10 bases between. The CDR3 contains 15 residues. This chain's CDR3 is CASSQDRGRNSPLHF. The CDR3 nucleotides read TGCGCCAGCAGCCAAGATAGGGGCCGAAATTCACCCCTCCACTTT.